This entry describes one T cell receptor (beta chain). Sequencing used immunoSEQ multiplex PCR; TCRdb keeps in-frame clones, though not all of them. The sample lists some 97,000 clones; approximately 90% were seen once. The source of the sample is a study of blood T cell repertoires in COVID-19. Germline V gene data show CDR1 as MGHRA and CDR2 as YSYEKL. This CDR3 has 16 amino acids. The ends lost 4 bases at V and 0 bases at J; junction bases unmatched: 7. This sequence was found in a man aged 55 to 70 with acute or convalescent COVID-19. Sample: peripheral blood. The V and J genes are TRBV4-1 and TRBJ1-2; 8 bases align to TRBD1. The CDR3 sequence is CASSPGQGATNYGYTF. The CDR3 DNA sequence: TGCGCCAGCAGCCCTGGACAGGGCGCGACTAACTATGGCTACACCTTC.